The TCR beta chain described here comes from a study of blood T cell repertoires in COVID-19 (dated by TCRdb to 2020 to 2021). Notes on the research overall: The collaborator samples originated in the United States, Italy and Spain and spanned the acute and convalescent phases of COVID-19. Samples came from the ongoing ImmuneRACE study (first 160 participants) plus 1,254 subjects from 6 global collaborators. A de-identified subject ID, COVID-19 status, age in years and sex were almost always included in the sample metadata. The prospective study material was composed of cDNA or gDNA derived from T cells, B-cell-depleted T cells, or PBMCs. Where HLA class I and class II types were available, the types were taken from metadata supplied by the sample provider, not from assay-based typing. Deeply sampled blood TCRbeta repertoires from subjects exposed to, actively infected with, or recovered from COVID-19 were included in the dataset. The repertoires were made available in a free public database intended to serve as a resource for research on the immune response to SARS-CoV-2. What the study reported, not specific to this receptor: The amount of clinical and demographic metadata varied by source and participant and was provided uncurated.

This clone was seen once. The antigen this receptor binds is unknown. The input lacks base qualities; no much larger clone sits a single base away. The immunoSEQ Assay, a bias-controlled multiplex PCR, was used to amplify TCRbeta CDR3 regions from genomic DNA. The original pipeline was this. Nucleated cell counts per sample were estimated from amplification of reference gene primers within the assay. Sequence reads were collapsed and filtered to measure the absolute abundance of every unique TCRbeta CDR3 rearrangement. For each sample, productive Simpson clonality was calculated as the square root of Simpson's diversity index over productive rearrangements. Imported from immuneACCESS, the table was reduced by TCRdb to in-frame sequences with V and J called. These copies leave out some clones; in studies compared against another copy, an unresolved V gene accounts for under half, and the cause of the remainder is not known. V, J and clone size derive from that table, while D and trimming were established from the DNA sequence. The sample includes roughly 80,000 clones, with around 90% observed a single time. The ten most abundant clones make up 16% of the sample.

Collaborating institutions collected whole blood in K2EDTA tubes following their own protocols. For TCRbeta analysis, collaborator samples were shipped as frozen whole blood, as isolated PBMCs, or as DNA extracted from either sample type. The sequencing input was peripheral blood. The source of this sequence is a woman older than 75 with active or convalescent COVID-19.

The nucleotides read TGTGCCAGTACCGCGGGACGGAACAATTCACCCCTCCACTTT. Its coded protein is CASTAGRNNSPLHF. Recombination connected TRBV19 to TRBJ1-6, and perhaps TRBD1 as D gene, on 5 matching bases. Its CDR3 holds 14 amino acids, cysteine through phenylalanine. Just the 42-base CDR3 DNA is kept, in frame starting at base 1. Per the germline V gene (reference sequence), LNHDA is the CDR1 and SQIVND is the CDR2. Trimming at the junction amounts to 7 bases on V and 7 bases on J, and the germline ends lie 14 bases apart.